The next 12 T cell receptor beta chains were all read from a single sample in a study of vaccination effects on CD4 cells after COVID-19. CD4+ T cell isolation took place after 10 days of culture. The assay was immunoSEQ multiplex PCR, and TCRdb's table has in-frame clones only and misses some. The table records approximately 46,000 clones, around 76% of them present only once. The antigens these receptors bind are not known. This specimen was CD4+ T cells from PBMCs cultured without peptide, taken before COVID-19 vaccination. These receptors were collected from a human donor who had a prior SARS-CoV-2 infection.

The table lists this clone with a count of one. The V and J genes are TRBV19 and TRBJ1-2; D gene uncertain. CDR3 size: 13 residues. V was pared by 5 bases and J by 5 bases, with 12 bases between. Looked up from germline, CDR1 is LNHDA and CDR2 is SQIVND (reference sequence). The CDR3 sequence is CASSLTLGYGYTF. The CDR3 region has the DNA TGTGCCAGTAGTTTGACTCTCGGGTATGGCTACACCTTC.

The gene calls are TRBV5-4 and TRBJ2-5, with TRBD2 identical over 11 bases. The CDR3 is 15 amino acids. Unmatched junction bases numbered 3, after V lost 3 bases and J lost 2 bases. CDR1 is SGHNT and CDR2 is YYREEE in the germline V gene (reference sequence). CDR3 amino acids: CASSWGTSGQETQYF. The DNA of the CDR3 is TGTGCCAGCAGCTGGGGGACTAGCGGACAAGAGACCCAGTACTTC.

The CDR3 here is CASSQLGLAGFEQFF. In DNA form, the CDR3 reads TGTGCCAGCAGCCAATTAGGGCTAGCGGGATTTGAGCAGTTCTTC. This rearrangement joins TRBV14 to TRBJ2-1, with 9 bases identical to TRBD2. Germline CDR1 reads SGHDN; CDR2 reads FVKESK. The CDR3 runs to 15 residues. The V gene end was trimmed by 2 bases and the J gene end by 9 bases; junction bases not matched to a gene: 8.

The chain employs TRBV7-8 and TRBJ1-5; D remains ambiguous. Germline CDR1 is SGHVS and CDR2 is FQNEAQ. The V end lost 5 bases, the J end lost 0 bases, and 5 bases lay between the germline ends. The CDR3 length is 13 residues. CDR3 residues: CASSEYSNQPQHF. The CDR3 DNA sequence: TGTGCCAGCAGCGAATATAGCAATCAGCCCCAGCATTTT.

V usage is TRBV11-2 and J usage is TRBJ2-3, with no clear D. Trimming took 1 base from V and 0 from J, leaving 5 bases between them. The CDR3 covers 14 residues. The germline CDR1 and CDR2 sequences are SGHAT and FQNNGV. This chain's CDR3 is CASSLVESTDTQYF. The CDR3, as DNA: TGTGCCAGCAGCTTAGTGGAGAGCACAGATACGCAGTATTTT.

The V and J genes are TRBV10-3 and TRBJ2-3; 10 bases match TRBD2. The V and J ends lost 10 bases and 2 bases, in that order; junction bases with no gene match: 9. CDR3 length equals 15 residues. Germline V gives CDR1 ENHRY, CDR2 SYGVKD. In DNA form, the CDR3 reads TGTGCCACCCGGGCGACTAGCGGGTCCACAGATACGCAGTATTTT. Translated: CATRATSGSTDTQYF.

V and J are TRBV18 and TRBJ1-1, with 11 nucleotides matching TRBD1. Trimming at V came to 3 bases and at J to 5 bases, leaving 5 bases not matched to a gene. Germline CDR1 KGHSH, CDR2 LQKENI. The CDR3 is made up of 15 amino acids. In DNA form, the CDR3 reads TGTGCCAGCTCACCGGAGGGACAGGGGGAAACTGAAGCTTTCTTT. Amino acids: CASSPEGQGETEAFF.

This chain uses TRBV5-1 with TRBJ2-2, with a possible D match to TRBD2 (6 bases). Trimming took off 7 bases at V and 5 bases at J, with 18 bases between the two ends. Germline V gene sequence: CDR1 SGHRS, CDR2 YFSETQ. The CDR3 extends over 15 amino acids. The CDR3 DNA sequence: TGCGCCAGCGGAGAGACTGGAGGGAGGACCGGGGAGCTGTTTTTT. The encoded protein is CASGETGGRTGELFF.

This rearrangement joins TRBV5-1 to TRBJ2-5; 8 nucleotides line up with TRBD1. The CDR3 extends over 15 amino acids. Looked up from germline, CDR1 is SGHRS and CDR2 is YFSETQ. V lost 0 bases to trimming and J lost 5 bases; unmatched junction nucleotides: 6. The CDR3 DNA is TGCGCCAGCAGCTTGGGGACAGGGTGGAGGGAGACCCAGTACTTC. Amino acid sequence: CASSLGTGWRETQYF.

The gene calls are TRBV6-2 or TRBV6-3 and TRBJ2-3, with 11 bases fitting TRBD2. J was trimmed by 3 bases and V by 5 bases; bases with no gene match: 7. The germline V gene has CDR1 MNHEY and CDR2 SVGEGT. CDR3 length: 16 amino acids. The CDR3 protein is CASSRGTSGRTDTQYF. As DNA, the CDR3 is TGTGCCAGCAGTCGCGGGACTAGCGGAAGAACAGATACGCAGTATTTT.

The chain has TRBV28 and TRBJ1-5, with D possibly matching TRBD1 (6 bases). This CDR3 contains 15 residues. Germline V CDR1 and CDR2: MDHEN, SYDVKM. The V and J ends lost 7 bases and 5 bases respectively, with 18 bases between them. CDR3 nucleotides: TGTGCCAGCACCAAAGGGGGGTTGAGGGATCAGCCCCAGCATTTT. Its translation is CASTKGGLRDQPQHF.

V is TRBV7-9 and J is TRBJ2-7, with 9 bases matching TRBD1. The CDR3 has 13 residues. In germline, CDR1 is SEHNR, CDR2 FQNEAQ (reference sequence). Unmatched junction bases numbered 3, after V lost 4 bases and J lost 5 bases. CDR3 nucleotides: TGTGCCAGCAGCTGGACAGGGGCTCACGAGCAGTACTTC. It encodes CASSWTGAHEQYF. The whole variable domain, remainder taken from reference TRBV7-9 and TRBJ2-7, is DTGVSQNPRHKITKRGQNVTFRCDPISEHNRLYWYRQTLGQGPEFLTYFQNEAQLEKSRLLSDRFSAERPKGSFSTLEIQRTEQGDSAMYLCASSWTGAHEQYFGPGTRLTVT.